This T cell receptor (beta chain) was identified in a study of brain metastases from non-small cell lung cancer. Measured with immunoSEQ multiplex PCR; TCRdb has only the in-frame clones, and not every one. The sample carries about 6,000 clones, about four fifths recorded once. The germline gives CDR1 PRHDT, CDR2 FYEKMQ (reference sequence). With 8 bases clipped from V and 4 bases from J, the junction kept 4 bases outside the gene matches. The CDR3 runs 13 residues. In regard to this clone: Its antigen is not identified.

Overall study results and limits: Expanded T-cell clones appeared in roughly 60% of brain metastases over primaries. Fewer infiltrating T cells were found in brain metastases than primaries.

The V gene is TRBV13, the J gene TRBJ2-2; TRBD1 matches at 7 bases. The receptor's source is a donor aged 40 or over with non-small cell lung cancer. The specimen was primary lung tumor tissue. CDR3 residues: CASDRASTGELFF. The CDR3 coding sequence is TGTGCCAGCGACAGGGCGAGCACCGGGGAGCTGTTTTTT.